This T cell receptor (beta chain) was sequenced during a study of cytomegalovirus exposure and HLA in healthy donors. As for this clone: Its antigen remains unidentified.

Germline V gene data show CDR1 as MGHRA and CDR2 as YSYEKL. The V end lost 1 base, the J end lost 9 bases, and 16 bases lay between the germline ends. The CDR3 contains 15 residues. Both 60 Vbeta primers and 13 Jbeta primers went into the PCR. Some clones are missing from TCRdb's copy, which holds only in-frame ones; the method was immunoSEQ multiplex PCR. Among around 140,000 clones listed, approximately 80% were seen once. Study findings and constraints: Excluded were some V segments that proved indistinguishable, including TRBV6-2 and TRBV6-3.

This TCR derives from an older woman in good health and CMV-seronegative. Sequences were obtained from PBMCs. The V call is TRBV4-1, the J call TRBJ2-1, with a weak D call TRBD1 (6 bases). CDR3 bases: TGCGCCAGCAGCCAAGTGGCAGGGGAGCTAGGTGAGCAGTTCTTC. It encodes CASSQVAGELGEQFF.